This T cell receptor beta chain stems from a study of vaccination and CD4 T cells after COVID-19. V lost 4 bases to trimming and J lost 7 bases, with 14 bases between them. The germline CDR1 and CDR2 sequences are LNHNV and YYDKDF (reference sequence). The CDR3 extends over 14 amino acids. Stated treatment: approximately nine-day PBMC culture with coronavirus spike peptide pools or control peptides (ViraFEST assay). Regarding this clonotype: Its antigen is as yet unknown.

The Oncomine TCR Beta short-read assay sequenced DNA from cultured CD4+ T cells. In TCRdb, the PCR reads were re-called with MiXCR into one record per CDR3 protein. This table has 15,000 or so distinct CDR3 sequences, about 63% appearing once. The TCR sequence derives from a human donor who had recovered from COVID-19. The J gene is TRBJ2-1, the V gene TRBV15; no clear D gene. Sequencing was done on a sample of CD4+ T cells from blood, cultured in vitro. CDR3 region: CATSTRTDGNEQFF. DNA of the CDR3: TGTGCCACCAGCACCCGGACCGATGGGAATGAGCAGTTCTTC. Together with reference TRBV15 and TRBJ2-1, the CDR3 gives the full variable domain: DAMVIQNPRYQVTQFGKPVTLSCSQTLNHNVMYWYQQKSSQAPKLLFHYYDKDFNNEADTPDNFQSRRPNTSFCFLDIRSPGLGDTAMYLCATSTRTDGNEQFFGPGTRLTVL.